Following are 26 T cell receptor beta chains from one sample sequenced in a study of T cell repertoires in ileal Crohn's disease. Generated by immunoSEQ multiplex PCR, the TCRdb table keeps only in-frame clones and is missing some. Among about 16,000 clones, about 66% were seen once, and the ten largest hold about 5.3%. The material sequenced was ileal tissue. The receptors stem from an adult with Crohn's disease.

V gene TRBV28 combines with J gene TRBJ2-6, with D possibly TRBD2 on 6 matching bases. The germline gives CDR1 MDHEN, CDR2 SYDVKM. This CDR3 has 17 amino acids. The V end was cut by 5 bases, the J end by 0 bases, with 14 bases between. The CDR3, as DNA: TGTGCCAGCAGTGCACCGGGACTTACCTCTGGGGCCAACGTCCTGACTTTC. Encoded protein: CASSAPGLTSGANVLTF.

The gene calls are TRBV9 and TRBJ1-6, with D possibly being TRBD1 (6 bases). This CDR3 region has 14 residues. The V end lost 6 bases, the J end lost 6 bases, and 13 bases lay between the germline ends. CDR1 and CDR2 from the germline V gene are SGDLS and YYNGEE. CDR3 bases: TGTGCCAGCACCAGGGGCAGGAGTAATTCACCCCTCCACTTT. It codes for CASTRGRSNSPLHF.

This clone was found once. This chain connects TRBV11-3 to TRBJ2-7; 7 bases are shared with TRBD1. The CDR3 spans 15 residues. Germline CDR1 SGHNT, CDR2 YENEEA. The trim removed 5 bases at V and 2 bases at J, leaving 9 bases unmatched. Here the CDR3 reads CASSKGAVTAYEQYF. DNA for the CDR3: TGTGCCAGCAGCAAGGGGGCCGTAACGGCCTACGAGCAGTACTTC.

The CDR3 here is CASSLVISGGSEQFF. The DNA for the CDR3 is TGTGCCAGCAGCTTAGTGATTAGCGGTGGTAGTGAGCAGTTCTTC. The chain employs TRBV7-6 and TRBJ2-1; possibly TRBD2 for D (6 bases). Trimming stripped 1 base from V and 9 bases from J, with 16 bases between. This CDR3 contains 15 residues. The germline CDR1 and CDR2 sequences are SGHVS and FNYEAQ.

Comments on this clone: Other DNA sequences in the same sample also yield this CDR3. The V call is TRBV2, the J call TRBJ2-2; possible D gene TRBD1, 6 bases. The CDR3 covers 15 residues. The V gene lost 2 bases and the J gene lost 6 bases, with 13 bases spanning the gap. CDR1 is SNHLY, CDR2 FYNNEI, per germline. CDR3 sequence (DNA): TGTGCCAGCAGTGAAAGGTCGCAGGGGTCCGGGGAGCTGTTTTTT. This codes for CASSERSQGSGELFF.

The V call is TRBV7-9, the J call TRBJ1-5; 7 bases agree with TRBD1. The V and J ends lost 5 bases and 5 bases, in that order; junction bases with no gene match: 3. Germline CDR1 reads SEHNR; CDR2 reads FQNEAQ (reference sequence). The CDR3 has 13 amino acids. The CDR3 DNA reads TGTGCCAGCAGCCTTGGACAGGATCAGCCCCAGCATTTT. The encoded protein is CASSLGQDQPQHF.

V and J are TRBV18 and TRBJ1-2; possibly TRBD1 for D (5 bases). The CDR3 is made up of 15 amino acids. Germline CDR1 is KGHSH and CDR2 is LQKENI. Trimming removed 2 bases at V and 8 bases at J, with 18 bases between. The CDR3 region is CASSPSGRGVGGYTF. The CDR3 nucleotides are TGTGCCAGCTCACCAAGCGGGAGGGGCGTTGGAGGCTACACCTTC.

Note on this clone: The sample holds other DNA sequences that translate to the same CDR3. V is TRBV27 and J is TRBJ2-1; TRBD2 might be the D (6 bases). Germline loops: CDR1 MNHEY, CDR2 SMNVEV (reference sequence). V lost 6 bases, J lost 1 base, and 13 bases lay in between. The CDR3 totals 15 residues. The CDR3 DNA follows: TGTGCCAGCAGGTCAGGAGGGAAGTCCTACAATGAGCAGTTCTTC. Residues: CASRSGGKSYNEQFF.

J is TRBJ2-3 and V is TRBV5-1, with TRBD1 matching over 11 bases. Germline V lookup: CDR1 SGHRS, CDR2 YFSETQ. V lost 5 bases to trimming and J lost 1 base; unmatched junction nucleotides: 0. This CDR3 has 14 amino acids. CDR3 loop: CASRGQGGTDTQYF. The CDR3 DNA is TGCGCCAGCAGGGGACAGGGGGGCACAGATACGCAGTATTTT.

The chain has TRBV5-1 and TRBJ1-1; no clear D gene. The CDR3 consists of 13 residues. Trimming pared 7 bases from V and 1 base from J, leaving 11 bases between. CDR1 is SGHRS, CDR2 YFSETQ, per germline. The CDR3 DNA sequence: TGCGCCAGCCGGGTTTTAGGGAACACTGAAGCTTTCTTT. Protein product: CASRVLGNTEAFF. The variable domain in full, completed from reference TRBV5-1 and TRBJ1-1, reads KAGVTQTPRYLIKTRGQQVTLSCSPISGHRSVSWYQQTPGQGLQFLFEYFSETQRNKGNFPGRFSGRQFSNSRSEMNVSTLELGDSALYLCASRVLGNTEAFFGQGTRLTVV.

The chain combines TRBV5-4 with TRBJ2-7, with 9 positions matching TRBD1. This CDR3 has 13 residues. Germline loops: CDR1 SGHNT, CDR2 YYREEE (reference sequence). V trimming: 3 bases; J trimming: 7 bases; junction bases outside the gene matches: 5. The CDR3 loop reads CASSWTGVGEQYF. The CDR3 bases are TGTGCCAGCAGCTGGACAGGGGTCGGAGAGCAGTACTTC.

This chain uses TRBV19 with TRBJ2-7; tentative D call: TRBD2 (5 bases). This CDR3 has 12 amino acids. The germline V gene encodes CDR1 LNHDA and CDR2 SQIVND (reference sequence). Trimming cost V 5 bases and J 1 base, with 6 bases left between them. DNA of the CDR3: TGTGCCAGTAGTTCGGGGTCCTACGAGCAGTACTTC. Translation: CASSSGSYEQYF.

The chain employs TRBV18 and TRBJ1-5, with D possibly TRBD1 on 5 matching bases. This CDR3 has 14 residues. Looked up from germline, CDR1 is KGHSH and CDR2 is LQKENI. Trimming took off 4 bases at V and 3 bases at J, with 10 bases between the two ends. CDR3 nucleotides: TGTGCCAGCTCACAAATGACAGTCAATCAGCCCCAGCATTTT. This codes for CASSQMTVNQPQHF.

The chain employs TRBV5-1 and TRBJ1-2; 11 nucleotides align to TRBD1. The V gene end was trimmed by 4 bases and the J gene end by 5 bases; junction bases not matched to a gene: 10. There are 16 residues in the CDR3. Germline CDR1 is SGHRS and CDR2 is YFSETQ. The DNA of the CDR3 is TGCGCCAGCAGCCCCCTACCGGGACAGGGGGGGTATGGCTACACCTTC. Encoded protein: CASSPLPGQGGYGYTF. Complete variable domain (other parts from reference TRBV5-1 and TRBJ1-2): KAGVTQTPRYLIKTRGQQVTLSCSPISGHRSVSWYQQTPGQGLQFLFEYFSETQRNKGNFPGRFSGRQFSNSRSEMNVSTLELGDSALYLCASSPLPGQGGYGYTFGSGTRLTVV.

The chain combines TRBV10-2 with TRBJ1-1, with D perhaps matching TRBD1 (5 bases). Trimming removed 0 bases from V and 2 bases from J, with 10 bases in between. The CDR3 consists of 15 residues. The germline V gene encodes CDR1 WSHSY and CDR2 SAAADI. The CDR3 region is CASSESGGANTEAFF. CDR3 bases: TGCGCCAGCAGTGAGTCCGGAGGGGCCAACACTGAAGCTTTCTTT.

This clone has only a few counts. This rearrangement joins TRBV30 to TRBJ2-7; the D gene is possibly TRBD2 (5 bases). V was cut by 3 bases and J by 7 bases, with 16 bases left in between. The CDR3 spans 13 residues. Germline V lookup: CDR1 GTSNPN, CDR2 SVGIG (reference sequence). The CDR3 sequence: CAWSNKAGGEQYF. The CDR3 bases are TGTGCCTGGAGCAATAAGGCAGGAGGAGAGCAGTACTTC. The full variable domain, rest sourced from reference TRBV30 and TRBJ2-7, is SQTIHQWPATLVQPVGSPLSLECTVEGTSNPNLYWYRQAAGRGLQLLFYSVGIGQISSEVPQNLSASRPQDRQFILSSKKLLLSDSGFYLCAWSNKAGGEQYFGPGTRLTVT.

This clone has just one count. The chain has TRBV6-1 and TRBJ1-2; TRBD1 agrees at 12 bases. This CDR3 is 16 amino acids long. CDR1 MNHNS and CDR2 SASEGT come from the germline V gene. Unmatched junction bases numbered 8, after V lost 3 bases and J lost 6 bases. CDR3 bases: TGTGCCAGCAGTGATTTGGCCGGGACAGGGGGCCATGGCTACACCTTC. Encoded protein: CASSDLAGTGGHGYTF.

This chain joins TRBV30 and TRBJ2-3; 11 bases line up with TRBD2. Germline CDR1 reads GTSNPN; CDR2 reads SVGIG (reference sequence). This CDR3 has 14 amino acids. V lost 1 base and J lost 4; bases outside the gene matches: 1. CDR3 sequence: CAWSGLAGPDTQYF. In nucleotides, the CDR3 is TGTGCCTGGAGTGGACTAGCGGGACCAGATACGCAGTATTTT.

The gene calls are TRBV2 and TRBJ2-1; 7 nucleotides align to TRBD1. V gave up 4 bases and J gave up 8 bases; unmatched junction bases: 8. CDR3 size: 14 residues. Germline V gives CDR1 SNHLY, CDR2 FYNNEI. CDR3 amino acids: CASSAQGVEYEQFF. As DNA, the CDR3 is TGTGCCAGCAGTGCGCAGGGGGTTGAATATGAGCAGTTCTTC.

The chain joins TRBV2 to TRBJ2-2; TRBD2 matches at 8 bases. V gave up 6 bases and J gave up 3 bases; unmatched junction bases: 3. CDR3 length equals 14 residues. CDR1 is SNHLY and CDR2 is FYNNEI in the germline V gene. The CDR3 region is CASRGLVDTGELFF. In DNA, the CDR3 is TGTGCCAGCAGGGGACTAGTGGACACCGGGGAGCTGTTTTTT.

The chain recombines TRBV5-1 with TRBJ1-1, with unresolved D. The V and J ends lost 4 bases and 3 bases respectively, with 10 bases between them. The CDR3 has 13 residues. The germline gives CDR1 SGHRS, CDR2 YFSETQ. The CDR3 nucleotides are TGCGCCAGCAGCCGATATGAGGACACTGAAGCTTTCTTT. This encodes CASSRYEDTEAFF. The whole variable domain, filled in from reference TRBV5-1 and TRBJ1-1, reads KAGVTQTPRYLIKTRGQQVTLSCSPISGHRSVSWYQQTPGQGLQFLFEYFSETQRNKGNFPGRFSGRQFSNSRSEMNVSTLELGDSALYLCASSRYEDTEAFFGQGTRLTVV.

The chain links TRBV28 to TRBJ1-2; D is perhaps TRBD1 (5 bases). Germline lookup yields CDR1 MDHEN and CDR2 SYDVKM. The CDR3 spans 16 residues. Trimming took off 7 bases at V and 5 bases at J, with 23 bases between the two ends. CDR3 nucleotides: TGTGCCAGCAATCCCCTACAGCCGGGCAGGGCGTATGGCTACACCTTC. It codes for CASNPLQPGRAYGYTF.

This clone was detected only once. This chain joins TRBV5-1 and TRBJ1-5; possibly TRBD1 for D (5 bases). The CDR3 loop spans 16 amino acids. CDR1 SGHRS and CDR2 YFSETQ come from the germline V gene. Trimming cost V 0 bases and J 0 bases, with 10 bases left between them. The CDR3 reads CASSLEGRDSNQPQHF. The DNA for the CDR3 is TGCGCCAGCAGCTTGGAGGGCAGGGATAGCAATCAGCCCCAGCATTTT.

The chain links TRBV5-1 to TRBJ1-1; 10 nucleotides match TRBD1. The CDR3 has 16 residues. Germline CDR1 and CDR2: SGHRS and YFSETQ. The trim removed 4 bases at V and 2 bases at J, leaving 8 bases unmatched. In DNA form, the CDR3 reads TGCGCCAGCAGCCCGGGACAGGGGATGGGCAACACTGAAGCTTTCTTT. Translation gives CASSPGQGMGNTEAFF.

This CDR3 reads CASSETENSNQPQHF. CDR3 coding DNA: TGTGCCAGCAGTGAAACTGAAAATAGCAATCAGCCCCAGCATTTT. The rearrangement joins TRBV9 to TRBJ1-5; D remains ambiguous. V dropped 5 bases and J dropped 0 bases, with 12 bases sitting between them. CDR3 length equals 15 residues. CDR1 SGDLS and CDR2 YYNGEE come from the germline V gene.

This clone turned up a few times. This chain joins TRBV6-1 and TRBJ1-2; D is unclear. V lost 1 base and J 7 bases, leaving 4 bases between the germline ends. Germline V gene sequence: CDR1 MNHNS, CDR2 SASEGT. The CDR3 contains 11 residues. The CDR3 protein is CASSEGLGYTF. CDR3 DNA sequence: TGTGCCAGCAGTGAAGGTCTTGGCTACACCTTC.